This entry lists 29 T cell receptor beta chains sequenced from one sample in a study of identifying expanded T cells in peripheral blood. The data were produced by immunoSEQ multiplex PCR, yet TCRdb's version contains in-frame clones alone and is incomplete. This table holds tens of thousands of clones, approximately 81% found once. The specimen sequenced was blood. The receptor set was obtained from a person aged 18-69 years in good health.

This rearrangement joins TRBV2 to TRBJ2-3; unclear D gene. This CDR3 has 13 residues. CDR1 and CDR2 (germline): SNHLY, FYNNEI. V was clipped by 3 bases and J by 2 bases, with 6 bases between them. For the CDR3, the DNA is TGTGCCAGCAGTGACGGGTTCACAGATACGCAGTATTTT. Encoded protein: CASSDGFTDTQYF.

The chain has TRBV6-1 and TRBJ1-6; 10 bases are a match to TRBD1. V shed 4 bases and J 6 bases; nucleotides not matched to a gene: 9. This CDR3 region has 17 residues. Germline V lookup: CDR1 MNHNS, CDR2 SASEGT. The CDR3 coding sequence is TGTGCCAGCAGTGCCTACCCGGACAGGGGGGGTAATTCACCCCTCCACTTT. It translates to CASSAYPDRGGNSPLHF.

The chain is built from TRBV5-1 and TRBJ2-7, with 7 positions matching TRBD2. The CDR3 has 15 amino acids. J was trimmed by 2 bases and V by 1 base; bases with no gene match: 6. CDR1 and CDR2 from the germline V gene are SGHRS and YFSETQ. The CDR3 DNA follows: TGCGCCAGCAGCTTGCATGGGAGGGGACCCTACGAGCAGTACTTC. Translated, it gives CASSLHGRGPYEQYF.

The CDR3 region has the DNA TGTGCCAGCAGCTTAGTGGCAGGGGACGGCTACACCTTC. Translated: CASSLVAGDGYTF. The V and J genes are TRBV7-8 and TRBJ1-2; weak D call: TRBD1 (6 bases). Trimming cost V 1 base and J 8 bases, with 11 bases left between them. This CDR3 spans 13 amino acids. The V gene's germline CDR1 is SGHVS and CDR2 FQNEAQ.

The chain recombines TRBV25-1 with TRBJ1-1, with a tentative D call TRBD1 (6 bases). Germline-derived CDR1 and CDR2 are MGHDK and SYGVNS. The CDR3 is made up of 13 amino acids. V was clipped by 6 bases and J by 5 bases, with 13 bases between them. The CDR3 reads CASRLGGETEAFF. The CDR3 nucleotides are TGTGCCAGCAGACTAGGGGGGGAAACTGAAGCTTTCTTT.

The CDR3, as DNA: TGTGCCAGCAGTGAAGAGGGACGATCGGGGGACTATGGCTACACCTTC. It encodes CASSEEGRSGDYGYTF. The chain carries TRBV6-1 and TRBJ1-2; TRBD1 might be the D (5 bases). In germline, CDR1 is MNHNS, CDR2 SASEGT. V was trimmed by 1 base and J by 3 bases, leaving 15 bases between them. The CDR3 consists of 16 residues.

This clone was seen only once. CDR3: CASSSGLVYAEQYF. DNA of the CDR3: TGTGCCAGCAGTTCGGGACTTGTGTACGCGGAGCAGTACTTC. V usage is TRBV7-2 and J usage is TRBJ2-7, with D tentatively TRBD2 (6 bases). V was pared by 6 bases and J by 7 bases, with 19 bases between. Per the germline V gene, CDR1 is SGHTA and CDR2 is FQGNSA. CDR3 length: 14 amino acids.

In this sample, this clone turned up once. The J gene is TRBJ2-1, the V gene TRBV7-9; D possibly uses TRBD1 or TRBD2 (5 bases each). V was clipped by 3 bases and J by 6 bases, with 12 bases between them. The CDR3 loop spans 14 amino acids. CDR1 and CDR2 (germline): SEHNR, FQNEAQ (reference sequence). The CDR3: CASSFGWGSNEQFF. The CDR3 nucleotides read TGTGCCAGCAGCTTTGGATGGGGGAGCAATGAGCAGTTCTTC.

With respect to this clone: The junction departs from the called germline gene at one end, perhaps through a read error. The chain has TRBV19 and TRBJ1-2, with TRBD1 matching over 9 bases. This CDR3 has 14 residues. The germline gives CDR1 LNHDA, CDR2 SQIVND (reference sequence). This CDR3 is CASSTPDRGYGYAF. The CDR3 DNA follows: TGTGCCAGTAGTACCCCAGACAGGGGGTATGGCTACGCCTTC.

DNA for the CDR3: TGTGCCAGCAGCCGGGGGGCCTCAACCGCCCAAGAGACCCAGTACTTC. As protein: CASSRGASTAQETQYF. The J gene is TRBJ2-5, the V gene TRBV2, with D possibly matching TRBD2 (7 bases). The germline V gene encodes CDR1 SNHLY and CDR2 FYNNEI. The CDR3 sequence is 16 residues long. V lost 6 bases, J lost 1 base, and 18 bases lay in between.

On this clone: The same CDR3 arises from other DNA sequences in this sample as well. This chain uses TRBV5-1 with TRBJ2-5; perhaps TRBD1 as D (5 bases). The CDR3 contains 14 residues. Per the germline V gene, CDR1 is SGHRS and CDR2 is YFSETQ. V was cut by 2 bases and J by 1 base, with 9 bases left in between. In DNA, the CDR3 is TGCGCCAGCAGCTTCCAAGGGGTCCAAGAGACCCAGTACTTC. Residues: CASSFQGVQETQYF.

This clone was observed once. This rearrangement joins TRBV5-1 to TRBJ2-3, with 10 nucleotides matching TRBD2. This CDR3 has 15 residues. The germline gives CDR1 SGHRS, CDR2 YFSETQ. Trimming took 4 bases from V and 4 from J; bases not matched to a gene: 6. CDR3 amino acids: CASSLSGGAPDTQYF. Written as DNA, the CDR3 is TGCGCCAGCAGCCTGAGCGGGGGGGCCCCAGATACGCAGTATTTT.

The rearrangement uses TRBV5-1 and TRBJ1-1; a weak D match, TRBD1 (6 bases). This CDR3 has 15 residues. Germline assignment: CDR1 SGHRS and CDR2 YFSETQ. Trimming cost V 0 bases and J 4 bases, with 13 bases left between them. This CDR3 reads CASSLEGGSGTEAFF. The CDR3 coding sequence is TGCGCCAGCAGCTTGGAAGGGGGATCGGGCACTGAAGCTTTCTTT.

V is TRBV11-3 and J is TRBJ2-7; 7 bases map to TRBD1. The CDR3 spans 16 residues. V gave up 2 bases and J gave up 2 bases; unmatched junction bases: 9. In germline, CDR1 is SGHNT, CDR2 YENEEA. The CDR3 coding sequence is TGTGCCAGCAGCTTATTAGGAGTAGGACAGGCCTACGAGCAGTACTTC. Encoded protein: CASSLLGVGQAYEQYF.

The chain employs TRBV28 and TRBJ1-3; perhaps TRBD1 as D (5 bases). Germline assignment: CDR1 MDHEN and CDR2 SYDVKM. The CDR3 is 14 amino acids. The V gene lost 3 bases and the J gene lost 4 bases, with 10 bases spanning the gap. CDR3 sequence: CASSFGGTGNTIYF. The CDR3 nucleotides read TGTGCCAGCAGTTTTGGGGGAACCGGAAACACCATATATTTT.

CDR3 sequence (DNA): TGTGCCAGCAGTTCTCCTGACAGGGACAATCAGCCCCAGCATTTT. Its protein product is CASSSPDRDNQPQHF. The V gene is TRBV6-5, the J gene TRBJ1-5, with TRBD1 matching over 7 bases. V shed 4 bases and J 3 bases; nucleotides not matched to a gene: 6. This CDR3 has 15 amino acids. Per germline, CDR1 MNHEY and CDR2 SVGAGI.

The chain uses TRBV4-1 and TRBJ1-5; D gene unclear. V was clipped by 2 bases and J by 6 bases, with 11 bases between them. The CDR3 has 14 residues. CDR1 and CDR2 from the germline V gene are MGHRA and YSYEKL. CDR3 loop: CASSQRLGSQPQHF. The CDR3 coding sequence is TGCGCCAGCAGCCAACGGTTGGGAAGTCAGCCCCAGCATTTT.

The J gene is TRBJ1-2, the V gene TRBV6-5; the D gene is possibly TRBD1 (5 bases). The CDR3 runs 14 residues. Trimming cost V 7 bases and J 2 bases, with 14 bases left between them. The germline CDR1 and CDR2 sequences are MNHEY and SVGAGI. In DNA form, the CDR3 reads TGTGCCAGCACACCCACCTGGGGGAACTATGGCTACACCTTC. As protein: CASTPTWGNYGYTF.

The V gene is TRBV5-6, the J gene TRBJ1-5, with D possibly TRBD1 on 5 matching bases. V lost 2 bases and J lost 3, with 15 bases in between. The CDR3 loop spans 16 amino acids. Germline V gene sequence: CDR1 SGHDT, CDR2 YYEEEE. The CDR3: CASSLGKGSSNQPQHF. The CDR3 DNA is TGTGCCAGCAGCTTAGGTAAGGGGTCTTCCAATCAGCCCCAGCATTTT.

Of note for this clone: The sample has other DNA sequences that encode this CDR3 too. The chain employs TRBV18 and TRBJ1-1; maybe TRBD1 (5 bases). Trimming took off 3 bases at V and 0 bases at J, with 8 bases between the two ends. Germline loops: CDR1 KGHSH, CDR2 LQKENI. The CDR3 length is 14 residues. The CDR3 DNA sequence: TGTGCCAGCTCACCCCAAGGGGTGAACACTGAAGCTTTCTTT. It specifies CASSPQGVNTEAFF. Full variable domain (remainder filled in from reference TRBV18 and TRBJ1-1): NAGVMQNPRHLVRRRGQEARLRCSPMKGHSHVYWYRQLPEEGLKFMVYLQKENIIDESGMPKERFSAEFPKEGPSILRIQQVVRGDSAAYFCASSPQGVNTEAFFGQGTRLTVV.

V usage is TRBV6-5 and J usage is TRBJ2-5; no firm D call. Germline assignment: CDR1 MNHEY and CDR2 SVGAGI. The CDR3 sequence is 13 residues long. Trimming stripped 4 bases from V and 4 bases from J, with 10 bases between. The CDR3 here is CASSFTLTETQYF. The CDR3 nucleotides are TGTGCCAGCAGTTTTACCCTGACAGAGACCCAGTACTTC.

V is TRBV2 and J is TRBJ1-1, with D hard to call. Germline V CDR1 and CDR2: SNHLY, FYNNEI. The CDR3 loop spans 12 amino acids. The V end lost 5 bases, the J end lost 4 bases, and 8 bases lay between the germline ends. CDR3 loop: CASSRVSTEAFF. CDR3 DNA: TGTGCCAGCAGTCGAGTGAGCACTGAAGCTTTCTTT.

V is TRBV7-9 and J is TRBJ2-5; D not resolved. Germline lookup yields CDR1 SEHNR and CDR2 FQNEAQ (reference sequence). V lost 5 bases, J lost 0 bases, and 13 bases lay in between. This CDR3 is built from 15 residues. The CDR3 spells CASSNRAPYQETQYF. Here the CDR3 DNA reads TGTGCCAGCAGCAACCGGGCGCCGTACCAAGAGACCCAGTACTTC.

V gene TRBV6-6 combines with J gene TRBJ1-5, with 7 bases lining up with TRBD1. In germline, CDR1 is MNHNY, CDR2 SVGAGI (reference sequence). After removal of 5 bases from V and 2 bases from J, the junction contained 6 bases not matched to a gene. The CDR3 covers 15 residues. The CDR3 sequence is CASSAQGGGNQPQHF. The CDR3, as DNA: TGTGCCAGCAGTGCTCAGGGGGGCGGCAATCAGCCCCAGCATTTT.

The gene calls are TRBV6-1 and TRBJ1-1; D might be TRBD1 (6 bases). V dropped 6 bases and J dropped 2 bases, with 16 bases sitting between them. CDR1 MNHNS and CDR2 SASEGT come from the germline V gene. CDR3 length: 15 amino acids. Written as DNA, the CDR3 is TGTGCCAGCAGACGACGACAGGCCGGTAACACTGAAGCTTTCTTT. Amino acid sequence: CASRRRQAGNTEAFF.

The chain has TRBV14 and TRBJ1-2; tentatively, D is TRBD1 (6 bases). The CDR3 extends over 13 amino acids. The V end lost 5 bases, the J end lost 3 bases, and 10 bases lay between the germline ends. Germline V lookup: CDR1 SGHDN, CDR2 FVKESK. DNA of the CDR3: TGTGCCAGCAGCTACAGGGTTTACTATGGCTACACCTTC. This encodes CASSYRVYYGYTF.

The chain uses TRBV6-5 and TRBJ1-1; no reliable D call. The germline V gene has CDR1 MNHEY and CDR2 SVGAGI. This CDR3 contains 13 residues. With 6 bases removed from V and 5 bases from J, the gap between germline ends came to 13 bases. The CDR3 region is CASRRSTKTEAFF. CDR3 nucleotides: TGTGCCAGCAGACGAAGCACGAAAACTGAAGCTTTCTTT.

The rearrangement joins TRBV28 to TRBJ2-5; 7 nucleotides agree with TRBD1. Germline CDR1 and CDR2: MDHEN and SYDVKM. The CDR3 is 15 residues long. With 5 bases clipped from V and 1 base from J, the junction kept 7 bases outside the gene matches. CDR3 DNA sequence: TGTGCCAGCAGTCTACCCGGACAGGTCCAAGAGACCCAGTACTTC. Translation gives CASSLPGQVQETQYF.

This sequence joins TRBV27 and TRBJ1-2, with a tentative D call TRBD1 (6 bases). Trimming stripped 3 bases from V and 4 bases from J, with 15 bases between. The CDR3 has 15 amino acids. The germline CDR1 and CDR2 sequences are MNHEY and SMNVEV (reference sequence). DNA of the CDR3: TGTGCCAGCAGTTTGTCACACAGGGATCCCTATGGCTACACCTTC. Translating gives CASSLSHRDPYGYTF.